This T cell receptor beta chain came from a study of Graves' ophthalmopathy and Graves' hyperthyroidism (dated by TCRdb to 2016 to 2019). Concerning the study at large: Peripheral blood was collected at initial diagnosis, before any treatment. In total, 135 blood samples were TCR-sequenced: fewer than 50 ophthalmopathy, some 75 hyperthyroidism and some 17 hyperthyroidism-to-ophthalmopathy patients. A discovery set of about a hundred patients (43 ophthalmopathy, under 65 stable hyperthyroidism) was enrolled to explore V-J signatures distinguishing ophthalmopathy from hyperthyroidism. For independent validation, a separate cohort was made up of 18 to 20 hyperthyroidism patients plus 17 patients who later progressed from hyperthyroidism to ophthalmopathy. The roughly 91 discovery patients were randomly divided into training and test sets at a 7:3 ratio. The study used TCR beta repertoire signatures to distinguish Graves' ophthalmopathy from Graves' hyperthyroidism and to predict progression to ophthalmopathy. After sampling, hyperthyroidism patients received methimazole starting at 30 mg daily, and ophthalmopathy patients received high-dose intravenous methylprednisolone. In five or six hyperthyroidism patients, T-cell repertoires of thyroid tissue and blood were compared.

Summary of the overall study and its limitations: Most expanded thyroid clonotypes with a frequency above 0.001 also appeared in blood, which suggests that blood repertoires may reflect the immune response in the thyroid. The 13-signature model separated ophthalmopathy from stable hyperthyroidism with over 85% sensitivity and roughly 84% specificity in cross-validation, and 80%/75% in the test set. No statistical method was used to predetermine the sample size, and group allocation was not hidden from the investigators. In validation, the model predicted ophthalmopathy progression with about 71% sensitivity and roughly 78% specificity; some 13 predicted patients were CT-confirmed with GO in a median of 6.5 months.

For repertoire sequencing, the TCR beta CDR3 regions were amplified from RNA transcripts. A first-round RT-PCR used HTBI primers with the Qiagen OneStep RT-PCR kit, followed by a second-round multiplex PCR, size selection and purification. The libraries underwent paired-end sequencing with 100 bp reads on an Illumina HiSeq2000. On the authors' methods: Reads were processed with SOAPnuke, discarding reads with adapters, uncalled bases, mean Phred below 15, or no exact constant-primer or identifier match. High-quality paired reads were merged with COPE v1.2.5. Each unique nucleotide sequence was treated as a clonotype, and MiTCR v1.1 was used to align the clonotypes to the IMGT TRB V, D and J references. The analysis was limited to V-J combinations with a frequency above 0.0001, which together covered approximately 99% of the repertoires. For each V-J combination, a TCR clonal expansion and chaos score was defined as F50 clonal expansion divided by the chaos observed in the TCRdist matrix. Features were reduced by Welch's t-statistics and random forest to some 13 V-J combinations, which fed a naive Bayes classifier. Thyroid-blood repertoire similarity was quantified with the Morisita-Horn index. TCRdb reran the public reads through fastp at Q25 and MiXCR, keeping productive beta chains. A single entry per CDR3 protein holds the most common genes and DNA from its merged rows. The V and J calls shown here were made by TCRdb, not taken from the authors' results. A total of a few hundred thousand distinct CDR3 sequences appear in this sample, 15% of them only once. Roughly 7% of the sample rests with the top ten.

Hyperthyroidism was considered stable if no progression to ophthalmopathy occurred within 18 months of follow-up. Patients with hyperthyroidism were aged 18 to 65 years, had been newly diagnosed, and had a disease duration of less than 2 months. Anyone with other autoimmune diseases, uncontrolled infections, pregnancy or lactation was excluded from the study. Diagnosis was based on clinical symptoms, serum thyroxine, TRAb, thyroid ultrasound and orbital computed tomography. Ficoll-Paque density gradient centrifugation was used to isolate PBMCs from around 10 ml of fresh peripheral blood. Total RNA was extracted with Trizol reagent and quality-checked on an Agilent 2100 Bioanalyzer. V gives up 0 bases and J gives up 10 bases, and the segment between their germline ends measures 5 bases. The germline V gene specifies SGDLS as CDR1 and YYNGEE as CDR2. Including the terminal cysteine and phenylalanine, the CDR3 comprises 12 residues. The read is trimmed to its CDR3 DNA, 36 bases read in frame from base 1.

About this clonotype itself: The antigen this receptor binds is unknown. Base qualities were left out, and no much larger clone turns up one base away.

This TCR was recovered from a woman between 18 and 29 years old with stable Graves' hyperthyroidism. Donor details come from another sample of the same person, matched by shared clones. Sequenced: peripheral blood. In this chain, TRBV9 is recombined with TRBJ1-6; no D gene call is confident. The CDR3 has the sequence CASSVDRSPLHF. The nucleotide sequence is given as TGTGCCAGCAGCGTAGATAGATCACCCCTCCACTTT.